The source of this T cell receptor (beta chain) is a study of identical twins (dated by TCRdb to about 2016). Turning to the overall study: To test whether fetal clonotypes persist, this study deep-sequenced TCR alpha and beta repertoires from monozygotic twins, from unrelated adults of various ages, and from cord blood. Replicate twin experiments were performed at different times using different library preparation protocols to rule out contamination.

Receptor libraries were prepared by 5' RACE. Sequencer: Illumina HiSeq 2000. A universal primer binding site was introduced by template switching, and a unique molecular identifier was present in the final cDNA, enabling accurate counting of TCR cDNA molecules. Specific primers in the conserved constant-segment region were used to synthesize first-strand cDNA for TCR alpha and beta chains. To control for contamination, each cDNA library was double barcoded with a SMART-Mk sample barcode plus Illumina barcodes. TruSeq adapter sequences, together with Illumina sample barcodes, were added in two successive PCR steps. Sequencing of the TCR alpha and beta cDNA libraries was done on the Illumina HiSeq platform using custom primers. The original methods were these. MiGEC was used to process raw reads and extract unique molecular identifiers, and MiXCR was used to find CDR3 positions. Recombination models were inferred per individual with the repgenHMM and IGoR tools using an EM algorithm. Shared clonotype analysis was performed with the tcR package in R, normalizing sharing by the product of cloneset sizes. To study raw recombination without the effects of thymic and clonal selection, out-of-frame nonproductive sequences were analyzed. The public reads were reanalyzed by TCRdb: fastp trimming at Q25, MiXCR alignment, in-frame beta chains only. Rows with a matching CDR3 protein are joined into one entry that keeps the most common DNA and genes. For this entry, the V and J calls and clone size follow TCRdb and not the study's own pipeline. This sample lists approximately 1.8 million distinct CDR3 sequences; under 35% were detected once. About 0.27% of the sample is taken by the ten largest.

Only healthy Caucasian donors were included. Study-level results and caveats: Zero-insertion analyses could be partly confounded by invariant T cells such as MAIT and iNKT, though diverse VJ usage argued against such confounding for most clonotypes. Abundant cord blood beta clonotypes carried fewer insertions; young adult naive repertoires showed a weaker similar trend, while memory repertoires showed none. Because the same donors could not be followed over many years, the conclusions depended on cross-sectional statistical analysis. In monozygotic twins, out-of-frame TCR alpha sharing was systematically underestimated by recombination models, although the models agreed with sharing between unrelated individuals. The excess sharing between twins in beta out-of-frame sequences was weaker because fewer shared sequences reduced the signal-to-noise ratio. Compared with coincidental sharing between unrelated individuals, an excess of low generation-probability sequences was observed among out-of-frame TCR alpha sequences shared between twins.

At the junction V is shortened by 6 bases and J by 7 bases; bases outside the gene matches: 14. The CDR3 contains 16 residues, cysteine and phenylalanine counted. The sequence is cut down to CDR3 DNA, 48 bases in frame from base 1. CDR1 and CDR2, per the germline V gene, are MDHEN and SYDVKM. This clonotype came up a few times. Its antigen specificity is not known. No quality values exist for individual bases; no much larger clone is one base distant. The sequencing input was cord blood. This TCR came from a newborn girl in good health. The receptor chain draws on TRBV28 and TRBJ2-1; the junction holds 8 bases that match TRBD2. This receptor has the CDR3 CASSHPSGSSENEQFF. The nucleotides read TGTGCCAGCAGCCACCCCAGCGGGAGCAGTGAGAATGAGCAGTTCTTC.